The 29 T cell receptor beta chains in this list originate from one sample, sequenced in a study of blood T cells in healthy people across ages. It was with a sample-barcoded 5' primer and a J-beta primer mix that a second PCR of roughly 6 to 11 cycles was run. MiXCR, applied by TCRdb to the 5' RACE reads, yields one record per CDR3 protein. The data show 1.5 million or so distinct CDR3 sequences, about 40% seen once. The sequenced material came from blood. All receptors come from a woman aged 18 to 35 in good health.

This clonotype has just a few counts. V gene TRBV4-1 combines with J gene TRBJ2-3; TRBD1 might be the D (7 bases). Germline V gene data show CDR1 as MGHRA and CDR2 as YSYEKL. The CDR3 has 15 residues. V lost 0 bases to trimming and J lost 6 bases, with 13 bases between them. Written as DNA, the CDR3 is TGCGCCAGCAGCCAAGAGCCGACAGGGAGGGATACGCAGTATTTT. Translating gives CASSQEPTGRDTQYF.

Comments on this clonotype: A much larger clone is a single base away; this may be a read error. The chain carries TRBV13 and TRBJ2-3; no clear D. The length of the CDR3 is 11 residues. Trimming left V 8 bases short and J 2 bases short, with 5 bases between. Germline V gene data show CDR1 as PRHDT and CDR2 as FYEKMQ (reference sequence). This CDR3 is CASALTDTQYF. In DNA, the CDR3 is TGTGCCAGCGCCCTCACAGATACGCAGTATTTT.

The sample holds many counts of this clonotype. This rearrangement joins TRBV4-1 to TRBJ2-7; weak D call: TRBD2 (5 bases). The V end lost 0 bases, the J end lost 1 base, and 22 bases lay between the germline ends. The CDR3 contains 19 residues. Germline assignment: CDR1 MGHRA and CDR2 YSYEKL. Here the CDR3 reads CASSQDRTDIPGGSYEQYF. As DNA, the CDR3 is TGCGCCAGCAGCCAAGATCGCACGGATATCCCCGGCGGGTCCTACGAGCAGTACTTC.

This clonotype was seen more than once but under ten times. V and J are TRBV15 and TRBJ1-5; D is undetermined. The germline gives CDR1 LNHNV, CDR2 YYDKDF (reference sequence). This CDR3 is 18 amino acids long. V lost 1 base and J 2 bases, leaving 18 bases between the germline ends. CDR3 nucleotides: TGTGCCACCAGCAGAGTTGTGAGTAAAACCGGGGGCAATCAGCCCCAGCATTTT. It is translated as CATSRVVSKTGGNQPQHF.

The chain joins TRBV5-1 to TRBJ2-3, with a tentative D call TRBD2 (7 bases). This CDR3 spans 15 amino acids. In germline, CDR1 is SGHRS, CDR2 YFSETQ. The germline V and J ends were trimmed by 3 bases and 4 bases, with 15 bases remaining between them. The CDR3 nucleotides are TGCGCCAGCAGCTCCGGGGGGCGGACGGCAGATACGCAGTATTTT. As protein: CASSSGGRTADTQYF.

This chain joins TRBV5-1 and TRBJ1-1, with D perhaps TRBD1 (6 bases). The V gene's germline CDR1 is SGHRS and CDR2 YFSETQ. V was cut by 5 bases and J by 8 bases, with 10 bases left in between. This CDR3 spans 11 amino acids. The CDR3 here is CASSSTGEAFF. CDR3 nucleotide sequence: TGCGCCAGCAGTTCTACAGGGGAAGCTTTCTTT.

This clonotype was observed a handful of times. V gene TRBV6-9 combines with J gene TRBJ2-4; D unclear. The CDR3 contains 14 residues. Trimming shortened V by 0 bases and J by 8 bases, and 11 bases separated the two germline ends. CDR1 MNHGY and CDR2 SVAAGI come from the germline V gene. The CDR3 spells CASSYSPVLDIQYF. CDR3 in DNA: TGTGCCAGCAGTTATTCCCCTGTCTTGGACATTCAGTACTTC.

This clonotype was found a few times. The V gene is TRBV10-3, the J gene TRBJ2-7, with a weak D call TRBD1 (6 bases). This CDR3 contains 14 residues. CDR1 and CDR2 from the germline V gene are ENHRY and SYGVKD. V lost 6 bases to trimming and J lost 5 bases, with 17 bases between them. In nucleotides, the CDR3 is TGTGCCATCAGGGGGGCAGGGGCTGGGAACGAGCAGTACTTC. Translating gives CAIRGAGAGNEQYF.

This clonotype was seen ten or more times. The gene calls are TRBV29-1 and TRBJ2-3, with 7 nucleotides matching TRBD1. The germline CDR1 and CDR2 sequences are SQVTM and ANQGSEA. The J segment lost 2 bases and the V segment lost 7 bases, leaving 6 bases of the junction unmatched. The CDR3 is 13 amino acids. The CDR3 DNA sequence: TGCAGCGGCCGGGACAGAGACACAGATACGCAGTATTTT. This encodes CSGRDRDTDTQYF.

This clonotype was observed a handful of times. CDR3 sequence (DNA): TGTGCCAGCACTCTCACCGGGACAGGGCTTGACGAGCAGTACTTC. This translates into CASTLTGTGLDEQYF. The rearrangement joins TRBV28 to TRBJ2-7; 9 bases match TRBD1. Losses at the gene ends were 7 bases for V and 5 bases for J; bases not matched to a gene: 12. The CDR3 is 15 amino acids. CDR1 is MDHEN and CDR2 is SYDVKM in the germline V gene.

Only a few counts were recorded for this clonotype. The rearrangement uses TRBV9 and TRBJ1-2, with a weak D call TRBD1 (6 bases). V gave up 2 bases and J gave up 3 bases, with 17 bases separating them. This CDR3 comprises 16 residues. The germline V gene encodes CDR1 SGDLS and CDR2 YYNGEE. CDR3 sequence: CASSVPKRGGDYGYTF. As DNA, the CDR3 is TGTGCCAGCAGCGTCCCTAAGAGGGGGGGGGACTATGGCTACACCTTC.

CDR3 amino acids: CASSFEGLANNEQFF. CDR3 sequence (DNA): TGCGCCAGCAGCTTCGAGGGACTAGCGAACAATGAGCAGTTCTTC. The genes are TRBV5-1 and TRBJ2-1; 10 bases agree with TRBD2. With V trimmed by 2 bases and J by 5 bases, 4 bases remained unmatched. There are 15 residues in the CDR3. Germline CDR1 and CDR2: SGHRS and YFSETQ.

This clonotype was seen a handful of times. The rearrangement uses TRBV6-6 and TRBJ1-6, with a tentative D call TRBD1 (5 bases). Trimming removed 0 bases from V and 9 bases from J, with 12 bases in between. This CDR3 region has 15 residues. Germline CDR1 reads MNHNY; CDR2 reads SVGAGI (reference sequence). CDR3 coding DNA: TGTGCCAGCAGTTACTCGAGGGACGGAGGTTCACCCCTCCACTTT. This translates into CASSYSRDGGSPLHF.

The V and J genes are TRBV7-2 and TRBJ1-5; 8 nucleotides match TRBD1. There are 15 residues in the CDR3. Trimming took 5 bases from V and 7 from J; bases not matched to a gene: 10. CDR1 and CDR2 from the germline V gene are SGHTA and FQGNSA. CDR3 protein: CASSRQTGAGQPQHF. CDR3 bases: TGTGCCAGCAGCCGCCAGACAGGGGCGGGACAGCCCCAGCATTTT.

The gene calls are TRBV7-2 and TRBJ2-7; D could derive from TRBD1 or TRBD2 (6 bases each). V was clipped by 4 bases and J by 7 bases, with 23 bases between them. Germline V gives CDR1 SGHTA, CDR2 FQGNSA. The CDR3 runs 16 residues. This chain's CDR3 is CASSYYNQRGANEQYF. The CDR3, as DNA: TGTGCCAGCAGCTACTACAACCAGAGGGGGGCTAATGAGCAGTACTTC.

This clonotype came up a few times. V and J are TRBV7-2 and TRBJ2-1, with TRBD2 matching over 13 bases. CDR3 length equals 17 residues. V was pared by 5 bases and J by 6 bases, with 10 bases of the junction left unmatched. CDR1 is SGHTA, CDR2 FQGNSA, per germline. CDR3 amino acids: CASSRRTSGSKVNEQFF. DNA of the CDR3: TGTGCCAGCAGCAGAAGGACTAGCGGGAGTAAGGTCAATGAGCAGTTCTTC.

This clonotype was seen a few times. CDR3 nucleotide sequence: TGTGCCAGCAGCTTAGAACCAGGGATAAACACTGAAGCTTTCTTT. Protein product: CASSLEPGINTEAFF. The chain carries TRBV7-2 and TRBJ1-1; a possible D gene is TRBD1 (5 bases). CDR3 length: 15 amino acids. Germline CDR1 and CDR2: SGHTA and FQGNSA. The V end lost 1 base, the J end lost 2 bases, and 11 bases lay between the germline ends.

The chain joins TRBV29-1 to TRBJ2-5, with 8 bases that match TRBD2. Germline V gene data show CDR1 as SQVTM and CDR2 as ANQGSEA. Unmatched junction bases numbered 17, after V lost 7 bases and J lost 4 bases. CDR3 length: 16 amino acids. CDR3 sequence: CSAPMSGSFPTETQYF. The DNA for the CDR3 is TGCAGCGCCCCAATGAGCGGGAGTTTTCCTACAGAGACCCAGTACTTC.

A note on this clonotype: This sequence may be a read error, since a much larger clone differs from it by one base. The chain recombines TRBV20-1 with TRBJ2-7; D is uncertain. Trimming stripped 0 bases from V and 3 bases from J, with 3 bases between. The CDR3 consists of 11 residues. CDR1 DFQATT and CDR2 SNEGSKA come from the germline V gene (reference sequence). The CDR3 coding sequence is TGCAGTGCTAGAGATTTCTACGAGCAGTACTTC. This codes for CSARDFYEQYF.

The CDR3 protein is CASSQDLAGGFPEYF. The CDR3 DNA sequence: TGCGCCAGCAGCCAAGATTTAGCGGGAGGGTTTCCTGAGTACTTC. The chain recombines TRBV4-1 with TRBJ2-4, with TRBD2 matching 11 bases. The V gene's germline CDR1 is MGHRA and CDR2 YSYEKL. CDR3 length: 15 residues. V lost 0 bases to trimming and J lost 14 bases; unmatched junction nucleotides: 9.

V and J are TRBV12-3 or TRBV12-4 and TRBJ1-6, with 7 bases matching TRBD1. The trim removed 5 bases at V and 7 bases at J, leaving 5 bases unmatched. There are 14 residues in the CDR3. CDR3 sequence reads: CASSPTGLNSPLHF. The DNA for the CDR3 is TGTGCCAGCAGTCCGACAGGGTTGAATTCACCCCTCCACTTT.

This clonotype has only a few counts. CDR3 amino acids: CASTTLLGQGLYEQYF. The CDR3 DNA sequence: TGTGCCAGCACCACCTTACTTGGACAGGGGTTGTACGAGCAGTACTTC. V gene TRBV6-6 combines with J gene TRBJ2-7; 9 bases fit TRBD1. There are 16 residues in the CDR3. Trimming took 7 bases from V and 4 from J; bases not matched to a gene: 14. Looked up from germline, CDR1 is MNHNY and CDR2 is SVGAGI (reference sequence).

The V and J genes are TRBV12-3 or TRBV12-4 and TRBJ2-7; 7 bases fit TRBD1. The CDR3 has 14 amino acids. V dropped 6 bases and J dropped 5; count of bases not matched to a gene: 10. The CDR3 loop reads CASSPGQKGDEQYF. The CDR3 nucleotides are TGTGCCAGCAGCCCGGGACAGAAGGGGGACGAGCAGTACTTC.

The V and J genes are TRBV3-1 and TRBJ2-7; 9 positions match TRBD2. J was trimmed by 5 bases and V by 4 bases; bases with no gene match: 9. The V gene's germline CDR1 is LGHDT and CDR2 YNNKEL (reference sequence). There are 15 residues in the CDR3. This CDR3 is CASSPGVAGVNEQYF. CDR3 in DNA: TGTGCCAGCAGCCCGGGGGTAGCGGGAGTCAACGAGCAGTACTTC.

The CDR3 nucleotides are TGCGCCAGCAGCCAAGAGGGACTAGCGGCCAATGAGCAGTACTTC. It translates to CASSQEGLAANEQYF. This chain joins TRBV4-1 and TRBJ2-5, with TRBD2 identical over 11 bases. The germline V gene encodes CDR1 MGHRA and CDR2 YSYEKL. This CDR3 has 15 amino acids. V lost 0 bases, J lost 11 bases, and 8 bases stayed unmatched.

The J gene is TRBJ2-5, the V gene TRBV10-3; D might be TRBD1 or TRBD2, each matching 6 bases. This CDR3 has 15 amino acids. V dropped 11 bases and J dropped 2 bases, with 21 bases sitting between them. Germline values: CDR1 ENHRY, CDR2 SYGVKD. Here the CDR3 reads CAASDGGAEQETQYF. CDR3 bases: TGTGCCGCCAGCGACGGGGGCGCGGAACAAGAGACCCAGTACTTC.

The CDR3 DNA reads TGTGCCAGCAGCTTGGTTAGTGCCGGGGAGGCTTCACCCCTCCACTTT. Residues: CASSLVSAGEASPLHF. The chain is built from TRBV5-6 and TRBJ1-6; D uncertain. The CDR3 is made up of 16 amino acids. CDR1 and CDR2 from the germline V gene are SGHDT and YYEEEE. V lost 0 bases, J lost 9 bases, and 16 bases lay in between. Full variable domain (missing parts from reference TRBV5-6 and TRBJ1-6): DAGVTQSPTHLIKTRGQQVTLRCSPKSGHDTVSWYQQALGQGPQFIFQYYEEEERQRGNFPDRFSGHQFPNYSSELNVNALLLGDSALYLCASSLVSAGEASPLHFGNGTRLTVT.

The chain employs TRBV5-5 and TRBJ2-3, with D perhaps matching TRBD2 (6 bases). Germline loops: CDR1 SGHKS, CDR2 YYEKEE (reference sequence). The CDR3 sequence is 15 residues long. V was cut by 4 bases and J by 2 bases, with 14 bases left in between. In DNA, the CDR3 is TGTGCCAGCAGCCACGGGGGACGCTTCACAGATACGCAGTATTTT. Its translation is CASSHGGRFTDTQYF.

This chain connects TRBV12-3 or TRBV12-4 to TRBJ1-1; perhaps TRBD1 as D (6 bases). This CDR3 region has 11 residues. Trimming shortened V by 6 bases and J by 11 bases, and 13 bases separated the two germline ends. CDR3 DNA sequence: TGTGCCAGCAGCATCACAGGGATTGCTTTCTTT. Amino acids: CASSITGIAFF.